This T cell receptor (beta chain) was recovered during a study of blood T cell repertoires in COVID-19. Turning to the study itself: Specimens from acute and convalescent COVID-19 originated in the United States, Italy and Spain. From T cells, B-cell-depleted T cells, or PBMCs came the material, which was cDNA or gDNA.

In the original processing: Researchers report that nucleated cell counts were estimated from reference gene primer amplification. Using immunoSEQ multiplex PCR, the repertoire was profiled, and TCRdb retains in-frame clones only, with some absent. Clone size and V and J calls were adopted from that table, with D and trimming inferred from the DNA. The sample lists about 310,000 clones, around 86% occurring once. Germline CDR1 is LNHDA and CDR2 is SQIVND (reference sequence). J was trimmed by 0 bases and V by 11 bases; bases with no gene match: 5. The CDR3 runs to 14 residues. This clonotype was sampled from a man aged 45 to 65 with active or convalescent COVID-19. The sample was peripheral blood. The chain joins TRBV19 to TRBJ1-3; TRBD1 aligns across 9 bases. The CDR3 coding sequence is TGTGCCTCCATGACAGGGGGCTCTGGAAACACCATATATTTT. It yields the protein CASMTGGSGNTIYF.